This T cell receptor beta chain was retrieved from a study of cytomegalovirus exposure and HLA in healthy donors. Broader study findings: Further analysis was carried out later, and it showed several of the most significant clusters appearing linked to common viral pathogens. Analysis performed later showed TCR beta chains linked to HLA being more clonally expanded than equally common others. Sequencing depth across donors, presence/absence analyses assumed, was roughly uniform.

The V gene's germline CDR1 is SGHVS and CDR2 FNYEAQ. Trimming cost V 5 bases and J 5 bases; bases outside gene matches: 10. The CDR3 spans 15 residues. Researchers ran the PCR with 60 Vbeta and 13 Jbeta primers. This table comes from immunoSEQ multiplex PCR, and its TCRdb copy is limited to in-frame clones, with some not included. The table lists some 120,000 clones, around 75% of them singletons. This clone was seen once. Its cognate antigen is unknown. Material for sequencing was PBMCs. The chain carries TRBV7-6 and TRBJ2-5, with 8 bases identical to TRBD2. The sequence was collected from a man aged 55 to 70 in good health and CMV-seropositive. CDR3 sequence (DNA): TGTGCCAGCAGCAATGCGGGACTAGTTTTGGAGACCCAGTACTTC. Protein product: CASSNAGLVLETQYF.